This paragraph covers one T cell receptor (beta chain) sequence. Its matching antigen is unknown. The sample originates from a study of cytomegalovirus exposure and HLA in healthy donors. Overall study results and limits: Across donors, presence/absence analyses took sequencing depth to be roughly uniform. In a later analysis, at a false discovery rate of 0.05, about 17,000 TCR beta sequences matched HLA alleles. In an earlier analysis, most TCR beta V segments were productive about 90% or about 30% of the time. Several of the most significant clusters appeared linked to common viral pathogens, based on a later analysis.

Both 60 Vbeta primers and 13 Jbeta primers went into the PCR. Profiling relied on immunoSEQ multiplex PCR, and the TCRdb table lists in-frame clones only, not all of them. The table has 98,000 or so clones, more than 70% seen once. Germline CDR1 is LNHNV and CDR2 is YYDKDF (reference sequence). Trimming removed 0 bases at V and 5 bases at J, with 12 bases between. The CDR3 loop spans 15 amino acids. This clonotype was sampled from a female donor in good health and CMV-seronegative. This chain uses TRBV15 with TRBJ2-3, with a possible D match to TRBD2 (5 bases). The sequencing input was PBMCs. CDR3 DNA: TGTGCCACCAGCAGAGAGGACGGGGTTGGAGATACGCAGTATTTT. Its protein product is CATSREDGVGDTQYF.